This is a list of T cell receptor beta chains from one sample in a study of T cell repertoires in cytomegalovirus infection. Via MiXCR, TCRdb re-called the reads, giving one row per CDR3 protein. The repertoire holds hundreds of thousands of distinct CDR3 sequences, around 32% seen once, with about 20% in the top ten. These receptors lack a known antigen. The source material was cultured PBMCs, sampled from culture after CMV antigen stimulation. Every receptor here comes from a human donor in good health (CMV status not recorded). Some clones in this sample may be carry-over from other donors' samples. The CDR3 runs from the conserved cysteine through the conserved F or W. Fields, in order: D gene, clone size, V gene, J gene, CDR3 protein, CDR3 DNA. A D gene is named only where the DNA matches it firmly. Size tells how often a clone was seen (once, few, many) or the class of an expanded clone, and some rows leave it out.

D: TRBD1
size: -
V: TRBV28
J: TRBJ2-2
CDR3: CASSLTGQGNTGELFF
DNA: TGTGCCAGCAGTTTAACGGGACAGGGAAACACCGGGGAGCTGTTTTTT

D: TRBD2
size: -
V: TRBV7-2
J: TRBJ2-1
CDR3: CASSSSGIKQFF
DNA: TGTGCCAGCAGCTCAAGCGGGATCAAGCAGTTCTTC

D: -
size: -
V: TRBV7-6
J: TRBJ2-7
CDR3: CASSLGGKTEQYF
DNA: TGTGCCAGCAGCTTAGGGGGTAAAACCGAGCAGTACTTC

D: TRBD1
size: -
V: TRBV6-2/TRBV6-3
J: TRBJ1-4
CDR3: CASSPQGAANEKLFF
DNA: TGTGCCAGCAGTCCCCAGGGGGCAGCTAATGAAAAACTGTTTTTT

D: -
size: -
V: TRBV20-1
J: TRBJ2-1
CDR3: CSAARARGYNEQFF
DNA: TGCAGTGCCGCACGGGCCCGAGGGTACAATGAGCAGTTCTTC

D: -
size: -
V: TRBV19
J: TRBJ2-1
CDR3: CASGEYISTYNEQFF
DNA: TGTGCCAGTGGGGAGTATATTTCTACTTACAATGAGCAGTTCTTC

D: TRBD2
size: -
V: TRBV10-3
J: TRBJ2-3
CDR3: CDIRPGLVTDTQYF
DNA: TGTGACATCAGGCCGGGACTAGTCACAGATACGCAGTATTTT

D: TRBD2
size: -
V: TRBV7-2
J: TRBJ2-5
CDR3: CASSFRTSGGAAETQYF
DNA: TGTGCCAGCAGCTTTCGGACTAGCGGGGGGGCAGCGGAGACCCAGTACTTC

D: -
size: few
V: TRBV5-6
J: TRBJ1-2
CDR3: CASSREVGYRGRDYGYTF
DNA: TGTGCCAGCAGCCGAGAGGTGGGGTACCGAGGAAGGGACTATGGCTACACCTTC

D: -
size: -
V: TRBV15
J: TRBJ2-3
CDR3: CATSRDLPGTTLLGTQYF
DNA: TGTGCCACCAGCAGAGATTTACCGGGAACGACCCTCCTAGGTACGCAGTATTTT

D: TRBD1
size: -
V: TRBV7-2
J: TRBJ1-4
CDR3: CASSFDRGDEKLFF
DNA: TGTGCCAGCAGCTTTGACAGGGGGGATGAAAAACTGTTTTTT

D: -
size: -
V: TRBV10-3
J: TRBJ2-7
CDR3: CAISGRLDGTPYEQYF
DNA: TGTGCCATCAGTGGCCGTTTGGACGGAACTCCCTACGAGCAGTACTTC

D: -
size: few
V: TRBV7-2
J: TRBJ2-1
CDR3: CASSFRYGSEQFF
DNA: TGTGCCAGCAGCTTCCGATATGGGAGTGAGCAGTTCTTC

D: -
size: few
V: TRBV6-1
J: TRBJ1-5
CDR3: CASTAGGGGQPQHF
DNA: TGTGCCAGCACAGCCGGCGGGGGCGGGCAGCCCCAGCATTTT

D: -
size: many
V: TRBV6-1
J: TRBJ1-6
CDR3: CASSVDSYNSPLHF
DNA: TGTGCCAGCTCCGTTGACTCCTATAATTCACCCCTCCACTTT

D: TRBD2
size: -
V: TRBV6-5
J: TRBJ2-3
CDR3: CASSYGEREADTQYF
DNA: TGTGCCAGCAGTTACGGAGAGCGGGAGGCAGATACGCAGTATTTT

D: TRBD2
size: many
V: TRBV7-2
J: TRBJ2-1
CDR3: CASSLGRIAGAREQFF
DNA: TGTGCCAGCAGCTTAGGGAGAATAGCGGGGGCAAGGGAGCAGTTCTTC